These 2 T cell receptor beta chains were all obtained from the same sample, sequenced in a study of T cells in Graves' hyperthyroidism and ophthalmopathy. RNA transcripts gave rise to amplified TCR beta CDR3 regions. Carried out on the TCR CDR3, a first-round RT-PCR used the HTBI primer set. TCRdb reprocessed the multiplex PCR reads via MiXCR and lists one record per CDR3 protein. This sample has 600,000 to 650,000 distinct CDR3 sequences, with less than 25% found just once. Sample: blood. These receptors all come from a man aged 30 to 39 with Graves' ophthalmopathy.

V gene TRBV7-9 combines with J gene TRBJ2-7, with D perhaps assigned TRBD1 or TRBD2 (5 bases each). Germline V lookup: CDR1 SEHNR, CDR2 FQNEAQ (reference sequence). Trimming removed 8 bases from V and 3 bases from J, with 14 bases in between. The CDR3 is 13 residues long. The CDR3 coding sequence is TGTGCCAGCGGGGGACCCCTCTACTACGAGCAGTACTTC. Translation: CASGGPLYYEQYF. Variable domain in full (rest from reference TRBV7-9 and TRBJ2-7): DTGVSQNPRHKITKRGQNVTFRCDPISEHNRLYWYRQTLGQGPEFLTYFQNEAQLEKSRLLSDRFSAERPKGSFSTLEIQRTEQGDSAMYLCASGGPLYYEQYFGPGTRLTVT.

The chain couples TRBV7-9 to TRBJ2-2, with 7 nucleotides matching TRBD1. Per the germline V gene, CDR1 is SEHNR and CDR2 is FQNEAQ (reference sequence). This CDR3 region has 16 residues. With 0 bases clipped from V and 1 base from J, the junction kept 2 bases outside the gene matches. CDR3 DNA sequence: TGTGCCAGCAGCTTAGCCTGGACAGGGAACACCGGGGAGCTGTTTTTT. Encoded protein: CASSLAWTGNTGELFF.